A single sample gave rise to the 16 T cell receptor beta chains below, sequenced in a study of blood T cell repertoires in COVID-19. Libraries were prepared by immunoSEQ multiplex PCR; TCRdb keeps only in-frame clonotypes and omits some of them. The sample consists of a few hundred thousand clones, around 84% of them appearing once. Sample: peripheral blood. These receptors all stem from a man aged 60-69 years with acute or convalescent COVID-19.

For the CDR3, the DNA is TGTGCCAGCTCACCATTAAGTCTACAGCCGAACACTGAAGCTTTCTTT. Protein: CASSPLSLQPNTEAFF. This chain joins TRBV18 and TRBJ1-1; D not resolved. The CDR3 has 16 residues. V shed 2 bases and J shed 1 base, with 14 bases lying between them. Looked up from germline, CDR1 is KGHSH and CDR2 is LQKENI.

J is TRBJ2-1 and V is TRBV5-1; D might be TRBD2 (5 bases). The germline V and J ends were trimmed by 4 bases and 8 bases, with 10 bases remaining between them. The CDR3 totals 12 residues. Germline CDR1 is SGHRS and CDR2 is YFSETQ. The CDR3 here is CASSPEGYEQFF. CDR3 sequence (DNA): TGCGCCAGCAGCCCCGAGGGTTATGAGCAGTTCTTC.

In its sample, this clone was seen a few times. The J gene is TRBJ1-3, the V gene TRBV11-1; D not resolved. Germline V gene data show CDR1 as SGHAT and CDR2 as FQDESV (reference sequence). The V end lost 4 bases, the J end lost 1 base, and 8 bases lay between the germline ends. This CDR3 is 14 amino acids long. The DNA for the CDR3 is TGTGCCAGCAGCTACCGAGCATCTGGAAACACCATATATTTT. Protein sequence: CASSYRASGNTIYF.

This clone was found once. The genes are TRBV13 and TRBJ1-2; TRBD1 agrees at 8 bases. CDR3 size: 16 residues. With 5 bases clipped from V and 4 bases from J, the junction kept 12 bases outside the gene matches. Germline V gene data show CDR1 as PRHDT and CDR2 as FYEKMQ (reference sequence). The CDR3 loop is CASSAGDRGLLYGYTF. DNA for the CDR3: TGTGCCAGCAGCGCGGGTGACAGGGGCCTCCTCTATGGCTACACCTTC.

This chain joins TRBV5-5 and TRBJ2-5, with 11 bases aligning to TRBD2. J was trimmed by 5 bases and V by 4 bases; bases with no gene match: 16. CDR1 and CDR2 (germline): SGHKS, YYEKEE (reference sequence). CDR3 size: 18 residues. The DNA of the CDR3 is TGTGCCAGCAGCCCGGGAGCACTAGCGGGGGTCTGGTGGGAGACCCAGTACTTC. The encoded protein is CASSPGALAGVWWETQYF.

The rearrangement joins TRBV6-5 to TRBJ2-3; 8 nucleotides match TRBD1. After removal of 6 bases from V and 4 bases from J, the junction contained 3 bases not matched to a gene. The CDR3 is 13 residues long. CDR1 is MNHEY and CDR2 is SVGAGI in the germline V gene. This CDR3 is CASSLDRADTQYF. Written as DNA, the CDR3 is TGTGCCAGCAGCCTGGACAGGGCAGATACGCAGTATTTT.

The chain uses TRBV28 and TRBJ2-1; D might be TRBD1 (7 bases). The germline CDR1 and CDR2 sequences are MDHEN and SYDVKM. The CDR3 is made up of 15 amino acids. V was clipped by 6 bases and J by 7 bases, with 19 bases between them. The DNA of the CDR3 is TGTGCCAGCAGCCTCTTCCAGGGGGGTAATAATGAGCAGTTCTTC. This sequence encodes CASSLFQGGNNEQFF.

The rearrangement joins TRBV12-5 to TRBJ1-5; no firm D call. The CDR3 is 17 residues long. Deletions cut 5 bases from V and 1 base from J, with 18 bases between. Germline lookup yields CDR1 LGHNT and CDR2 FRNRAP. CDR3 nucleotide sequence: TGTGCTAGTGGTCTCGGAGGGCTGTGGAGCAGCAATCAGCCCCAGCATTTT. Translated: CASGLGGLWSSNQPQHF.

V usage is TRBV19 and J usage is TRBJ1-6; TRBD1 is a possible D gene (5 bases). V was clipped by 7 bases and J by 6 bases, with 16 bases between them. The CDR3 totals 15 residues. The germline CDR1 and CDR2 sequences are LNHDA and SQIVND (reference sequence). The CDR3 spells CASTAVWGTNSPLHF. The CDR3 region has the DNA TGTGCCAGTACCGCAGTCTGGGGCACTAATTCACCCCTCCACTTT.

The gene calls are TRBV7-9 and TRBJ1-2; TRBD1 agrees at 9 bases. CDR1 and CDR2 from the germline V gene are SEHNR and FQNEAQ (reference sequence). J gave up 4 bases and V 5 bases, and 8 bases lay outside the gene matches. The CDR3 totals 15 residues. In nucleotides, the CDR3 is TGTGCCAGCAGCCCTGGGGACAGGGAAACCTATGGCTACACCTTC. Translating gives CASSPGDRETYGYTF.

The V and J genes are TRBV7-6 and TRBJ2-7; 12 nucleotides line up with TRBD2. Germline CDR1 is SGHVS and CDR2 is FNYEAQ. V trimming: 4 bases; J trimming: 7 bases; junction bases outside the gene matches: 5. CDR3 size: 14 residues. CDR3: CASSSTSGGLEQYF. CDR3 DNA: TGTGCCAGCAGCTCCACTAGCGGGGGGCTTGAGCAGTACTTC.

The V and J genes are TRBV2 and TRBJ1-6; 7 bases align to TRBD1. There are 13 residues in the CDR3. Germline CDR1 SNHLY, CDR2 FYNNEI. With 10 bases clipped from V and 6 bases from J, the junction kept 6 bases outside the gene matches. The CDR3 DNA reads as TGTGCCACCCACCGGGACAGTAATTCACCCCTCCACTTT. Its protein is CATHRDSNSPLHF.

This chain uses TRBV12-5 with TRBJ1-3; 12 bases fit TRBD1. Trimming took 6 bases from V and 3 from J; bases not matched to a gene: 6. This CDR3 has 16 residues. Germline V gene sequence: CDR1 LGHNT, CDR2 FRNRAP. Here the CDR3 reads CASGGTGGKSGNTIYF. The CDR3 DNA sequence: TGTGCTAGTGGGGGGACAGGGGGCAAGAGTGGAAACACCATATATTTT.

The chain couples TRBV18 to TRBJ1-1, with D tentatively TRBD1 (6 bases). The CDR3 is 20 amino acids. V was pared by 0 bases and J by 0 bases, with 23 bases between. Germline V lookup: CDR1 KGHSH, CDR2 LQKENI. Here the CDR3 DNA reads TGTGCCAGCTCACCACCGGTTACATTGCTGGGCAGGGGAATGAACACTGAAGCTTTCTTT. Translating it yields CASSPPVTLLGRGMNTEAFF.

This clone is a singleton in its sample. CDR3: CASSQGPGHNEQFF. The CDR3 bases are TGTGCCAGCAGCCAAGGGCCTGGGCACAATGAGCAGTTCTTC. The V call is TRBV3-1 (or the pseudogene TRBV3-2), the J call TRBJ2-1; D unresolved. V was pared by 1 base and J by 5 bases, with 9 bases between. The CDR3 loop spans 14 amino acids. From germline, CDR1 is LGHDT and CDR2 YNNKEL (reference sequence).

The V gene is TRBV5-1, the J gene TRBJ2-4, with 7 bases aligning to TRBD1. The CDR3 is made up of 18 amino acids. Germline V gene lookup returns CDR1 SGHRS and CDR2 YFSETQ. With 4 bases clipped from V and 1 base from J, the junction kept 14 bases outside the gene matches. CDR3 sequence: CASSGAPTGHIAKNIQYF. For the CDR3, the DNA is TGCGCCAGCAGCGGGGCCCCGACAGGGCATATCGCCAAAAACATTCAGTACTTC. Drawing the rest from reference TRBV5-1 and TRBJ2-4, the complete variable domain is KAGVTQTPRYLIKTRGQQVTLSCSPISGHRSVSWYQQTPGQGLQFLFEYFSETQRNKGNFPGRFSGRQFSNSRSEMNVSTLELGDSALYLCASSGAPTGHIAKNIQYFGAGTRLSVL.